This T cell receptor (beta chain) derives from a study of T cell changes during pregnancy in multiple sclerosis. Profiling relied on immunoSEQ multiplex PCR, and the TCRdb table lists in-frame clones only, not all of them. The sample holds roughly 43,000 clones, roughly nine tenths seen once. Germline V gene lookup returns CDR1 LNHDA and CDR2 SQIVND (reference sequence). The CDR3 extends over 14 amino acids. The V gene lost 6 bases and the J gene lost 4 bases, with 16 bases spanning the gap. This TCR was recovered from a female donor with multiple sclerosis, enrolled in a pregnancy study. The starting material was CD4+ T cells from peripheral blood mononuclear cells, obtained after pregnancy. The V gene is TRBV19, the J gene TRBJ2-7; perhaps TRBD2 as D (7 bases). The CDR3 reads CASRKGEGTYEQYF. The CDR3 bases are TGTGCCAGTAGGAAGGGGGAGGGGACGTACGAGCAGTACTTC.